A single sample is the source of the 17 T cell receptor beta chains below, sequenced in a study of cytomegalovirus exposure and HLA in healthy donors. Vbeta (60) and Jbeta (13) primers were used in the PCR. The method was immunoSEQ multiplex PCR; TCRdb's version includes in-frame clones alone and lacks a portion of them. The sample yields about 75,000 clones, roughly 88% seen once. Sequencing input: PBMCs. The receptor set was obtained from a man aged 70 or older in good health and CMV-seropositive.

This clone was recorded once. The chain links TRBV15 to TRBJ1-1; D unresolved. Germline CDR1 LNHNV, CDR2 YYDKDF (reference sequence). There are 15 residues in the CDR3. Deletions cut 0 bases from V and 8 bases from J, with 16 bases between. CDR3 nucleotides: TGTGCCACCAGCAGAGATCGGGAAGTGGAGCTGGAAGCTTTCTTT. This encodes CATSRDREVELEAFF. The entire variable domain, with the rest obtained from reference TRBV15 and TRBJ1-1, is as follows: DAMVIQNPRYQVTQFGKPVTLSCSQTLNHNVMYWYQQKSSQAPKLLFHYYDKDFNNEADTPDNFQSRRPNTSFCFLDIRSPGLGDTAMYLCATSRDREVELEAFFGQGTRLTVV.

V gene TRBV28 combines with J gene TRBJ2-3, with TRBD1 identical over 7 bases. The CDR3 loop spans 15 amino acids. Germline V CDR1 and CDR2: MDHEN, SYDVKM. V dropped 5 bases and J dropped 1; count of bases not matched to a gene: 6. The CDR3, as DNA: TGTGCCAGCAGTGCCCCCGGGACAGGCACAGATACGCAGTATTTT. Its translation is CASSAPGTGTDTQYF.

V is TRBV7-9 and J is TRBJ2-3; TRBD2 might be the D (6 bases). This CDR3 is 14 amino acids long. Trimming took off 4 bases at V and 6 bases at J, with 14 bases between the two ends. Looked up from germline, CDR1 is SEHNR and CDR2 is FQNEAQ (reference sequence). The CDR3 protein is CASSSGLVPDTQYF. The CDR3, as DNA: TGTGCCAGCAGCTCGGGACTGGTTCCGGATACGCAGTATTTT. The entire variable domain, with the rest obtained from reference TRBV7-9 and TRBJ2-3, is as follows: DTGVSQNPRHKITKRGQNVTFRCDPISEHNRLYWYRQTLGQGPEFLTYFQNEAQLEKSRLLSDRFSAERPKGSFSTLEIQRTEQGDSAMYLCASSSGLVPDTQYFGPGTRLTVL.

This clone was found once. The V and J genes are TRBV19 and TRBJ1-5; D unresolved. Germline lookup yields CDR1 LNHDA and CDR2 SQIVND (reference sequence). Trimming removed 4 bases at V and 0 bases at J, with 10 bases between. CDR3 length: 15 amino acids. The CDR3 nucleotides are TGTGCCAGTAGTAGTAGTGGTTATAGCAATCAGCCCCAGCATTTT. Protein product: CASSSSGYSNQPQHF.

The rearrangement uses TRBV5-1 and TRBJ2-2; D may be TRBD2 (5 bases). The CDR3 loop spans 14 amino acids. Between the trimmed V and J ends, which lost 3 bases and 6 bases, there was a span of 12 bases. Germline V gene sequence: CDR1 SGHRS, CDR2 YFSETQ. Written as DNA, the CDR3 is TGCGCCAGCAGCTCCGACTCGAGGGCCGGGGAGCTGTTTTTT. Its protein is CASSSDSRAGELFF.

J is TRBJ2-7 and V is TRBV6-5, with 9 bases aligning to TRBD2. The germline CDR1 and CDR2 sequences are MNHEY and SVGAGI. There are 16 residues in the CDR3. The junction had 9 bases not matched to a gene; V was cut back by 0 bases and J by 6 bases. CDR3 sequence reads: CASSYSGLAGPPEQYF. CDR3 nucleotide sequence: TGTGCCAGCAGTTACTCGGGTCTAGCGGGACCCCCCGAGCAGTACTTC.

This chain uses TRBV6-1 with TRBJ2-7, with D unclear. The V end was cut by 4 bases, the J end by 4 bases, with 8 bases between. The germline CDR1 and CDR2 sequences are MNHNS and SASEGT. The CDR3 is made up of 12 amino acids. Written as DNA, the CDR3 is TGTGCCAGCAGTGCCCTTTATTACGAGCAGTACTTC. Amino acid sequence: CASSALYYEQYF.

As for this clone: It is likely a read error, because the conserved phenylalanine at the end of the CDR3 is missing. The limits of the CDR3 on the DNA are not certain, so only TCRdb's listed CDR3 is given. The genes are TRBV28 and TRBJ1-6; the table's TRBD1 call for D was not verified on the DNA. The CDR3 sequence runs 13 residues, both termini included. From germline, CDR1 is MDHEN and CDR2 SYDVKM. CDR3 loop: CASSDRGGLPQSY.

The rearrangement uses TRBV7-9 and TRBJ2-7, with 8 bases that match TRBD1. Germline assignment: CDR1 SEHNR and CDR2 FQNEAQ (reference sequence). The V segment lost 4 bases and the J segment 3 bases; nucleotides outside the gene matches: 2. This CDR3 region has 13 residues. This CDR3 is CASSSGGLYEQYF. Written as DNA, the CDR3 is TGTGCCAGCAGCTCAGGGGGCCTCTACGAGCAGTACTTC.

The gene calls are TRBV11-2 and TRBJ2-5; possibly TRBD2 for D (7 bases). The CDR3 runs 14 residues. Between the trimmed V and J ends, which lost 5 bases and 4 bases, there was a span of 14 bases. Germline V gives CDR1 SGHAT, CDR2 FQNNGV. CDR3 bases: TGTGCCAGCAGCCCCCTGAGGGGGGGAGAGACCCAGTACTTC. Translating it yields CASSPLRGGETQYF.

The V gene is TRBV6-4, the J gene TRBJ2-5; TRBD2 might be the D (6 bases). The germline V and J ends were trimmed by 9 bases and 4 bases, with 15 bases remaining between them. Germline V gives CDR1 MRHNA, CDR2 SNTAGT. The CDR3 loop spans 13 amino acids. CDR3 region: CARLLKEGETQYF. CDR3 in DNA: TGTGCCAGGCTCCTTAAGGAGGGAGAGACCCAGTACTTC.

This clone has just one count. V usage is TRBV28 and J usage is TRBJ1-4; D is unresolved. This CDR3 comprises 13 residues. Trimming took off 5 bases at V and 7 bases at J, with 11 bases between the two ends. Germline V gene lookup returns CDR1 MDHEN and CDR2 SYDVKM. The CDR3 nucleotides are TGTGCCAGCAGTCCCCCGCCGGGTGAAAAACTGTTTTTT. As protein: CASSPPPGEKLFF.

The genes are TRBV18 and TRBJ2-7; D might be TRBD1 (6 bases). The germline V gene has CDR1 KGHSH and CDR2 LQKENI. The CDR3 has 14 residues. V lost 3 bases, J lost 5 bases, and 14 bases lay in between. Here the CDR3 reads CASSPLEDSNEQYF. The CDR3, as DNA: TGTGCCAGCTCACCTCTCGAGGACAGCAACGAGCAGTACTTC.

Here the CDR3 DNA reads TGCGCCAGCAGCCCCCGACGGGAGGCCTTCTACGAGCAGTACTTC. Amino acids: CASSPRREAFYEQYF. The chain recombines TRBV4-3 with TRBJ2-7, with TRBD2 matching 7 bases. The CDR3 length is 15 residues. The V and J ends lost 4 bases and 3 bases, in that order; junction bases with no gene match: 9. Germline V CDR1 and CDR2: LGHNA, YSLEER.

Details on this clone: Sequence at one end of the junction differs from germline and may be a read error. The gene calls are TRBV4-1 and TRBJ2-5, with a weak D call TRBD1 (6 bases). Germline V CDR1 and CDR2: MGHRA, YSYEKL. This CDR3 is built from 16 residues. This CDR3 reads CANSHQQGGGKETQYF. CDR3 coding DNA: TGCGCCAACAGCCACCAACAGGGTGGCGGAAAAGAGACCCAGTACTTC.

The chain links TRBV10-3 to TRBJ2-7; 11 bases map to TRBD2. This CDR3 is 15 amino acids long. J gave up 3 bases and V 5 bases, and 6 bases lay outside the gene matches. The germline CDR1 and CDR2 sequences are ENHRY and SYGVKD. The CDR3 is CAISRLAGPGYEQYF. In nucleotides, the CDR3 is TGTGCCATCAGTAGACTAGCGGGACCTGGCTACGAGCAGTACTTC.

The chain combines TRBV7-9 with TRBJ1-2; unclear D gene. Germline values: CDR1 SEHNR, CDR2 FQNEAQ (reference sequence). V dropped 5 bases and J dropped 4 bases, with 11 bases sitting between them. The CDR3 is made up of 13 amino acids. In nucleotides, the CDR3 is TGTGCCAGCAGCCACGACACCCCCTATGGCTACACCTTC. Encoded protein: CASSHDTPYGYTF.